This entry describes one T cell receptor beta chain. Its specificity is unknown. The source of the sample is a study of shared clonotypes between healthy human individuals. It was CD45RO-negative cells, positively selected for CCR7, that made up naive CD8 cells, with terminally differentiated effector memory CD45RA+ cells excluded. Every donor, a Caucasian adult, lived in Nashville, Tennessee. Germline V gene data show CDR1 as MNHEY and CDR2 as SVGAGI. The ends were cut back, 0 bases at V and 0 bases at J, with 5 bases in the middle. CDR3 length: 15 residues. The table came from immunoSEQ multiplex PCR; TCRdb's copy has only in-frame clones and leaves some out. This table has about 2.2 million clones, roughly 93% appearing once. Findings of the study overall: Only blood was sampled; tissue repertoires likely differ. Clonotype sharing across a few donors was observed for 4% to 5.5% of naive CD4 clonotypes.

The specimen sequenced was naive CD8+ T cells from PBMCs. The rearrangement uses TRBV6-5 and TRBJ1-4; D is unclear. The sequence derives from a man younger than 30 in good health. Some clones in this sample may be carry-over from other donors' samples. This chain's CDR3 is CASSYSIATNEKLFF. The DNA of the CDR3 is TGTGCCAGCAGTTACTCGATAGCAACTAATGAAAAACTGTTTTTT.